The source of this TCR beta chain is a study of Graves' ophthalmopathy and Graves' hyperthyroidism (dated by TCRdb to between 2017 and 2018). For context, the study as a whole: Peripheral blood was collected at initial diagnosis, prior to any treatment. In total, 135 blood samples were TCR-sequenced: 40 to 45 ophthalmopathy, some 75 hyperthyroidism and approximately 17 hyperthyroidism-to-ophthalmopathy patients. For independent validation, a separate cohort was made up of 18 hyperthyroidism patients plus 17 patients who later progressed from hyperthyroidism to ophthalmopathy. After sampling, hyperthyroidism patients received methimazole starting at 30 mg daily, and ophthalmopathy patients received high-dose intravenous methylprednisolone. A discovery set of 90 to 100 patients (around 44 ophthalmopathy, 55 to 65 stable hyperthyroidism) was enrolled to explore V-J signatures distinguishing ophthalmopathy from hyperthyroidism. In roughly 6 hyperthyroidism patients, the T-cell repertoire of thyroid tissue was compared with the T-cell repertoire of blood. The study used TCR beta repertoire signatures to distinguish Graves' ophthalmopathy from Graves' hyperthyroidism and to predict progression to ophthalmopathy.

Ophthalmopathy patients were characterized by moderately to severely active disease, a Clinical Activity Score of at least 3, a NOSPECS grade of at least 4, and a disease duration under 3 months. Patients with other autoimmune diseases, uncontrolled infections, pregnancy or lactation were excluded. Clinical symptoms, serum thyroxine, TRAb, thyroid ultrasound and orbital computed tomography formed the basis of the diagnosis. Using Ficoll-Paque density gradient centrifugation, PBMCs were isolated from 8.5 to 10 ml of fresh peripheral blood. Total RNA was extracted with Trizol reagent and quality-checked on an Agilent 2100 Bioanalyzer. What the work shows at the level of the full study, not this receptor alone: In cross-validation, the 13-signature model distinguished ophthalmopathy from stable hyperthyroidism with about 90% sensitivity and about 84% specificity, and in the test set the corresponding values were roughly 80% and 76%. In validation, the model predicted ophthalmopathy progression with about 64% sensitivity and roughly 78% specificity; more than ten predicted patients were CT-confirmed with GO in a median of around 6.5 months. Sample size was not statistically predetermined, and group allocation was not concealed from the investigators. Most expanded thyroid clonotypes with frequency above 0.001 were also detected in blood, suggesting blood repertoires may reflect the thyroid immune response.

The germline V gene encodes CDR1 DFQATT and CDR2 SNEGSKA (reference sequence). Taken from cysteine to phenylalanine, the CDR3 has 15 residues. The DNA shown is the 45-base CDR3, in frame from base 1. Germline trimming: 0 bases from V, 5 bases from J; junction bases outside gene matches: 7. Points on this clonotype: Its target antigen remains unknown. No per-base quality is available; no much larger clone lies one base away.

For repertoire sequencing, TCR beta CDR3 regions were amplified from RNA transcripts. The first round was an RT-PCR using HTBI primers with the Qiagen OneStep RT-PCR kit, and this first round was followed by a second-round multiplex PCR, then size selection and purification. The libraries underwent paired-end sequencing with 100 bp reads on an Illumina HiSeq2000. The original methods were these. SOAPnuke was used for read processing, and reads with adapters, uncalled bases, a mean Phred below 15, or no exact constant-primer or identifier match were discarded. High-quality paired reads were merged with COPE v1.2.5. Clonotypes were defined as unique nucleotide sequences and were aligned to IMGT TRB V, D and J references using MiTCR v1.1. The analysis was limited to V-J combinations with a frequency above 0.0001, which together covered around 99% of the repertoires. A TCR clonal expansion and chaos score per V-J combination was defined as the ratio of F50 clonal expansion to chaos observed in the TCRdist matrix. Welch's t-statistics and random forest were used to reduce the features to 10 to 15 V-J combinations, which were then used as input to a naive Bayes classifier. The Morisita-Horn index was used to measure how similar the thyroid and blood repertoires were. TCRdb reprocessing: public reads trimmed at Q25 with fastp, clones called with MiXCR, in-frame beta chains kept. All rows with the same CDR3 protein become a single entry with the most common DNA and genes. These V and J calls rely on TCRdb rather than the paper's analysis. This sample gives 650,000 to 800,000 distinct CDR3 sequences in total; over 40% of them show up just once. Together, the top ten hold more than 2.5% of the sample.

The chain was built from TRBV20-1 and TRBJ1-5, with TRBD1 identical over 7 junction bases. The sequenced sample was peripheral blood. The receptor was isolated from an adult man with Graves' ophthalmopathy. For the CDR3, the sequence is CSAREGKGAYQPQHF. The nucleotide sequence reads as follows: TGCAGTGCTAGAGAGGGGAAGGGGGCCTATCAGCCCCAGCATTTT.